Below, one T cell receptor (beta chain) is given with its context. Its antigen is unknown. The naive CD8 population came from CD45RO-negative cells selected for CCR7, without terminally differentiated effector memory CD45RA+ cells. These data are taken from a study of shared clonotypes between healthy human individuals. Using immunoSEQ multiplex PCR, the repertoire was profiled, and TCRdb retains in-frame clones only, with some absent. The data show about 700,000 clones, around 90% seen once. General study results and limits: Memory subsets generally showed lower estimated richness than naive subsets. Among donors, clonotype sharing was expected to be affected by sequencing depth. Limitation of the genetic and exposure-history diversity represented came from the few donors.

This TCR derives from a man between 25 and 39 years old in good health. The specimen was naive CD8+ T cells sorted from blood.

CDR3 sequence: CASSLPPDLMNTEAFF. CDR3 nucleotide sequence: TGTGCCAGCAGCTTACCGCCAGACCTCATGAACACTGAAGCTTTCTTT. The rearrangement joins TRBV7-8 to TRBJ1-1; D is unclear. Germline CDR1 SGHVS, CDR2 FQNEAQ. The CDR3 length is 16 residues. V lost 2 bases and J 0 bases, leaving 13 bases between the germline ends.